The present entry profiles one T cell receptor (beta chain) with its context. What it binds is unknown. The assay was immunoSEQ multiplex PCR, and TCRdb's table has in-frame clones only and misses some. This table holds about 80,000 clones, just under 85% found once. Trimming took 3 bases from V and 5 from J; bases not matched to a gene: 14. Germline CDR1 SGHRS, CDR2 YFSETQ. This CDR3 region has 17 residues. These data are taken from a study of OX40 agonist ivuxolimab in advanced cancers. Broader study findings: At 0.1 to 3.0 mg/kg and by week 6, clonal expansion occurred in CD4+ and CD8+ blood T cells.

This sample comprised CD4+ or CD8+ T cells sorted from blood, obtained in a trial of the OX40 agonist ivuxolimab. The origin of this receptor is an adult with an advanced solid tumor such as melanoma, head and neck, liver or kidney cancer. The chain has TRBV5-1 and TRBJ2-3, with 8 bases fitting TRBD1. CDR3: CASSSTWTGMGGDTQYF. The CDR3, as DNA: TGCGCCAGCAGCTCGACGTGGACAGGGATGGGTGGAGATACGCAGTATTTT.